Listed here is a single TCR beta chain. The sample is drawn from a study of blood T cell repertoires in COVID-19. In the study overall: Italy, Spain and the United States were the sources of the convalescent and acute COVID-19 samples. From T cells, B-cell-depleted T cells, or PBMCs came the material, which was cDNA or gDNA.

Source study methods: Amplifying reference gene primers gave estimates of nucleated cell counts. The data were produced by immunoSEQ multiplex PCR, yet TCRdb's version contains in-frame clones alone and is incomplete. The V and J calls and the clone size are those of that table, but D and trimming were determined from the DNA. The sample holds 400,000 to 500,000 clones, more than 80% seen once. The sequenced sample was peripheral blood. The sequence was collected from a woman under 40 with active or convalescent COVID-19.

CDR3: CAISDFRDYEQYF. DNA for the CDR3: TGTGCCATCAGTGATTTCAGGGACTACGAGCAGTACTTC. This chain links TRBV10-3 with TRBJ2-7; tentative D call: TRBD1 (5 bases). The germline V gene encodes CDR1 ENHRY and CDR2 SYGVKD. CDR3 length: 13 residues. V was shortened by 3 bases and J by 3 bases, with 9 bases between the two germline ends.